The 21 T cell receptor beta chains below come from one sample, sequenced in a study of PD-1 blockade in classical Hodgkin lymphoma. Method: immunoSEQ multiplex PCR; TCRdb's copy keeps in-frame clones and lacks some. The top ten hold 2.5% to 3% of the sample, which has more than 40,000 clones, around 76% seen once. Every patient experienced relapse after autologous stem cell transplantation, and brentuximab vedotin exposure varied. This specimen was peripheral blood mononuclear cells (PBMCs), taken before the second cycle of nivolumab. The receptors come from a human donor with classical Hodgkin lymphoma.

The gene calls are TRBV6-6 and TRBJ2-7; 10 bases agree with TRBD2. The CDR3 covers 16 residues. Germline V gives CDR1 MNHNY, CDR2 SVGAGI (reference sequence). V dropped 0 bases and J dropped 4; count of bases not matched to a gene: 6. Here the CDR3 reads CASSYSRTSGVYEQYF. Written as DNA, the CDR3 is TGTGCCAGCAGTTACTCTCGGACTAGCGGAGTATACGAGCAGTACTTC.

This rearrangement joins TRBV4-3 to TRBJ2-7, with D possibly TRBD1 on 6 matching bases. V was shortened by 0 bases and J by 3 bases, with 12 bases between the two germline ends. Germline V CDR1 and CDR2: LGHNA, YSLEER. CDR3 size: 15 residues. CDR3 nucleotide sequence: TGCGCCAGCAGCCAAGACGCCACAGGGATCTACGAGCAGTACTTC. Protein: CASSQDATGIYEQYF.

This clone has more than one count but fewer than ten. The chain links TRBV30 to TRBJ1-1, with a possible D match to TRBD1 (5 bases). V gave up 0 bases and J gave up 4 bases, with 9 bases separating them. The CDR3 consists of 13 residues. The V gene's germline CDR1 is GTSNPN and CDR2 SVGIG (reference sequence). CDR3 protein: CAWSVFGGTEAFF. The CDR3 region has the DNA TGTGCCTGGAGTGTTTTTGGGGGCACTGAAGCTTTCTTT.

This clone is categorized as medium-sized. This chain joins TRBV30 and TRBJ2-7; 10 nucleotides agree with TRBD1. Germline V gene lookup returns CDR1 GTSNPN and CDR2 SVGIG (reference sequence). J lost 2 bases, V lost 6 bases, and 7 bases had no gene match. This CDR3 has 14 amino acids. CDR3 sequence: CACSTGTGAYEQYF. CDR3 sequence (DNA): TGTGCCTGCTCAACCGGGACAGGGGCCTACGAGCAGTACTTC.

V is TRBV7-3 and J is TRBJ2-1; the match to TRBD2 covers 10 bases. Trimming removed 3 bases from V and 2 bases from J; junction bases left unmatched: 4. The CDR3 is 16 amino acids. Germline V gives CDR1 SGHTA, CDR2 FQGTGA. The CDR3 protein is CASSFTSGKAYNEQFF. CDR3 DNA sequence: TGTGCCAGCAGCTTTACTAGCGGGAAGGCCTACAATGAGCAGTTCTTC.

A single count supports this clone. The rearrangement uses TRBV7-9 and TRBJ2-4; TRBD2 aligns across 9 bases. The trim removed 3 bases at V and 0 bases at J, leaving 6 bases unmatched. The CDR3 contains 17 residues. Germline CDR1 SEHNR, CDR2 FQNEAQ (reference sequence). In DNA form, the CDR3 reads TGTGCCAGCAGCTTGGCTAGCGGGGCCGCAGCCAAAAACATTCAGTACTTC. Protein sequence: CASSLASGAAAKNIQYF. The full variable domain, completed using reference TRBV7-9 and TRBJ2-4, is DTGVSQNPRHKITKRGQNVTFRCDPISEHNRLYWYRQTLGQGPEFLTYFQNEAQLEKSRLLSDRFSAERPKGSFSTLEIQRTEQGDSAMYLCASSLASGAAAKNIQYFGAGTRLSVL.

This clone is medium-sized. This sequence joins TRBV30 and TRBJ1-1, with no clear D. Germline V CDR1 and CDR2: GTSNPN, SVGIG (reference sequence). Trimming shortened V by 8 bases and J by 1 base, and 11 bases separated the two germline ends. The CDR3 contains 12 residues. CDR3 in DNA: TGTGCCACCCAAAGGGAGAACACTGAAGCTTTCTTT. Residues: CATQRENTEAFF.

The gene calls are TRBV18 and TRBJ1-2; possible D gene TRBD1, 6 bases. Germline V CDR1 and CDR2: KGHSH, LQKENI. Trimming pared 4 bases from V and 0 bases from J, leaving 9 bases between. CDR3 length equals 14 residues. The CDR3: CASSQDSSNYGYTF. As DNA, the CDR3 is TGTGCCAGCTCACAGGACAGTTCTAACTATGGCTACACCTTC.

The CDR3 DNA reads as TGTGCCAGTAAGTCTGTGGGAGAGGGCAATGAGCAGTTCTTC. Translating it yields CASKSVGEGNEQFF. This chain connects TRBV19 to TRBJ2-1, with TRBD2 as a possible D gene (5 bases). The CDR3 runs 14 residues. V was shortened by 7 bases and J by 6 bases, with 16 bases between the two germline ends. Germline V gene lookup returns CDR1 LNHDA and CDR2 SQIVND (reference sequence). The full variable domain, completed using reference TRBV19 and TRBJ2-1, is DGGITQSPKYLFRKEGQNVTLSCEQNLNHDAMYWYRQDPGQGLRLIYYSQIVNDFQKGDIAEGYSVSREKKESFPLTVTSAQKNPTAFYLCASKSVGEGNEQFFGPGTRLTVL.

This clone was observed a handful of times. The gene calls are TRBV7-2 and TRBJ2-1; unclear D gene. The V gene lost 5 bases and the J gene lost 4 bases, with 9 bases spanning the gap. The CDR3 runs 13 residues. The germline gives CDR1 SGHTA, CDR2 FQGNSA. CDR3 loop: CASSIDTYNEQFF. The CDR3 DNA is TGTGCCAGCAGCATTGACACGTACAATGAGCAGTTCTTC.

The V call is TRBV19, the J call TRBJ1-3; D perhaps matches TRBD1 (6 bases). Germline CDR1 reads LNHDA; CDR2 reads SQIVND (reference sequence). Trimming pared 6 bases from V and 0 bases from J, leaving 18 bases between. The CDR3 extends over 17 amino acids. The CDR3 is CASSTKDSKSSGNTIYF. The CDR3 region has the DNA TGTGCCAGTAGCACCAAGGACAGTAAGAGCTCTGGAAACACCATATATTTT.

This chain joins TRBV7-9 and TRBJ1-5; unclear D gene. Germline V CDR1 and CDR2: SEHNR, FQNEAQ (reference sequence). The CDR3 consists of 15 residues. Trimming left V 1 base short and J 4 bases short, with 11 bases between. CDR3 in DNA: TGTGCCAGCAGCTTAGGAGGTCTTGTAAATCAGCCCCAGCATTTT. Translated: CASSLGGLVNQPQHF.

This clone was counted between two and nine times. The genes are TRBV6-6 and TRBJ2-4, with 13 nucleotides matching TRBD2. The CDR3 loop spans 16 amino acids. The germline V gene has CDR1 MNHNY and CDR2 SVGAGI (reference sequence). With 7 bases clipped from V and 3 bases from J, the junction kept 6 bases outside the gene matches. CDR3 DNA: TGTGCCAGCAACCAAGGGACTAGCGGGATCAAAAACATTCAGTACTTC. Its protein is CASNQGTSGIKNIQYF.

V usage is TRBV5-6 and J usage is TRBJ2-1; TRBD2 agrees at 8 bases. There are 16 residues in the CDR3. V gave up 6 bases and J gave up 8 bases; unmatched junction bases: 16. CDR1 and CDR2 from the germline V gene are SGHDT and YYEEEE. The CDR3 DNA follows: TGTGCCAGCATAAAAGTCGGACTAGCAACGTGGGATGAGCAGTTCTTC. Translation gives CASIKVGLATWDEQFF.

The chain has TRBV19 and TRBJ2-1, with TRBD1 matching 10 bases. The CDR3 is 15 amino acids. V lost 4 bases to trimming and J lost 7 bases; unmatched junction nucleotides: 7. Per germline, CDR1 LNHDA and CDR2 SQIVND (reference sequence). The CDR3 nucleotides read TGTGCCAGTAGTACGACAGGGGGCTACGGTAATGAGCAGTTCTTC. Its translation: CASSTTGGYGNEQFF. The full variable domain, rest sourced from reference TRBV19 and TRBJ2-1, is DGGITQSPKYLFRKEGQNVTLSCEQNLNHDAMYWYRQDPGQGLRLIYYSQIVNDFQKGDIAEGYSVSREKKESFPLTVTSAQKNPTAFYLCASSTTGGYGNEQFFGPGTRLTVL.

The V call is TRBV4-2, the J call TRBJ2-3; D is unclear. Germline V gives CDR1 LGHNA, CDR2 YNFKEQ. This CDR3 region has 17 residues. The V end was cut by 0 bases, the J end by 0 bases, with 13 bases between. The CDR3 reads CASSQDDSSRSTDTQYF. CDR3 nucleotides: TGTGCCAGCAGCCAAGATGATTCGAGCCGGAGCACAGATACGCAGTATTTT.

CDR3 DNA sequence: TGTGCCAGCACGCCACAGCTTTATTACGAGCAGTACTTC. It codes for CASTPQLYYEQYF. This rearrangement joins TRBV6-6 to TRBJ2-7; D remains unclear. Trimming stripped 7 bases from V and 4 bases from J, with 14 bases between. Per germline, CDR1 MNHNY and CDR2 SVGAGI (reference sequence). CDR3 length: 13 residues.

The chain is built from TRBV28 and TRBJ2-2; D tentatively fits TRBD1 or TRBD2 (5 bases each). The CDR3 runs to 16 residues. Per germline, CDR1 MDHEN and CDR2 SYDVKM. Trimming took 3 bases from V and 5 from J, leaving 16 bases between them. CDR3 DNA: TGTGCCAGCAGTTTCACCCTTGGGGACGGGACCGGGGAGCTGTTTTTT. Encoded protein: CASSFTLGDGTGELFF.

V is TRBV4-2 and J is TRBJ1-4; TRBD1 matches at 8 bases. The trim removed 4 bases at V and 8 bases at J, leaving 9 bases unmatched. Germline assignment: CDR1 LGHNA and CDR2 YNFKEQ. There are 15 residues in the CDR3. The CDR3: CASSPRQGPDEKLFF. The CDR3 region has the DNA TGTGCCAGCAGCCCCAGACAGGGGCCTGACGAAAAACTGTTTTTT.

This clone was observed a single time. The chain has TRBV7-9 and TRBJ2-7; TRBD1 might be the D (5 bases). Trimming shortened V by 7 bases and J by 2 bases, and 15 bases separated the two germline ends. Germline values: CDR1 SEHNR, CDR2 FQNEAQ (reference sequence). The CDR3 is 14 residues long. CDR3 amino acids: CASNPTTATYEQYF. CDR3 DNA sequence: TGTGCCAGCAACCCAACGACAGCAACCTACGAGCAGTACTTC.

This chain connects TRBV6-1 to TRBJ1-2, with D possibly TRBD1 on 6 matching bases. CDR1 is MNHNS, CDR2 SASEGT, per germline. This CDR3 spans 14 amino acids. V lost 3 bases to trimming and J lost 4 bases, with 12 bases between them. CDR3 DNA: TGTGCCAGCAGTGAGACAGGTGACAGCTATGGCTACACCTTC. This gives the protein CASSETGDSYGYTF.